The rows below give T cell receptor beta chains drawn from one sample of a study of blood T cell repertoires in COVID-19. Using immunoSEQ multiplex PCR, the repertoire was profiled, and TCRdb retains in-frame clones only, with some absent. The repertoire holds fewer than 200,000 clones, 80% to 90% seen once, with about 9.7% in the top ten. The sequencing sample was made of peripheral blood. These receptors were collected from a man between 45 and 60 years old with active or convalescent COVID-19. Each CDR3 is given with its conserved first and last residue. The order of the fields is clone size, J gene, D gene, V gene, CDR3 DNA, CDR3 protein. The D gene is left open where the match is weak. Some rows mark clone size as missing; the rest say once, few, many or name a class of expanded clone.

>.|TRBJ2-7|TRBD1|TRBV29-1
TGCAGCGTTGAAGCTTACGACAGGGATTCCTACGAGCAGTACTTC
CSVEAYDRDSYEQYF
>.|TRBJ1-2|.|TRBV6-1
TGTGCCAGCAGTGAATCGCAGGTCTATGGCTACACCTTC
CASSESQVYGYTF
>.|TRBJ1-1|.|TRBV5-1
TGCGCCAGCAGCTTCGGGGTGGCGGACACTGAAGCTTTCTTT
CASSFGVADTEAFF
>.|TRBJ2-1|TRBD1|TRBV15
TGTGCCACCAGCAAGCCGGGACAGGGTGTGAATGAGCAGTTCTTC
CATSKPGQGVNEQFF
>once|TRBJ2-5|.|TRBV19
TGTGCCAGTAGTATAGGCCCCACACAAGAGACCCAGTACTTC
CASSIGPTQETQYF
>.|TRBJ2-6|.|TRBV18
TGTGCCAGCTCACCACCCCGGGATGGGGCCAACGTCCTGACTTTC
CASSPPRDGANVLTF
>.|TRBJ2-7|TRBD2|TRBV7-9
TGTGCCAGCAGCTCCGATAGCGGGGGGCCAACCTACGAGCAGTACTTC
CASSSDSGGPTYEQYF
>.|TRBJ2-1|.|TRBV9
TGTGCCAGCAGCGGTCCAAGAGGGTTAAATGAGCAGTTCTTC
CASSGPRGLNEQFF
>.|TRBJ2-5|TRBD1|TRBV5-5
TGTGCCAGCACCAAGACAGGGCACCAAGAGACCCAGTACTTC
CASTKTGHQETQYF
>once|TRBJ2-5|.|TRBV24-1
TGTGCCACCCGGGGTAAGGGTTCGGAGACCCAGTACTTC
CATRGKGSETQYF
>once|TRBJ1-2|.|TRBV4-2
TGTGCCAGCAGCCAGGACATCCTGGGGGGGGCTGACTATGGCTACACCTTC
CASSQDILGGADYGYTF
>.|TRBJ1-5|TRBD1|TRBV7-9
TGTGCCAGCAGCCGAGGGACAGGGCGCAATCAGCCCCAGCATTTT
CASSRGTGRNQPQHF
>once|TRBJ1-5|TRBD1|TRBV28
TGTGCCAGCAGACCCGGGACAGGGGGTAATCAGCCCCAGCATTTT
CASRPGTGGNQPQHF
>.|TRBJ2-5|TRBD2|TRBV5-1
TGCGCCAGCAGCTTGCCCGGGACTAGCGGGAGCGAGGAGACCCAGTACTTC
CASSLPGTSGSEETQYF
>.|TRBJ1-2|.|TRBV14
TGTGCCAGCAGCCACCGACAGAGTTTTAACTATGGCTACACCTTC
CASSHRQSFNYGYTF
>.|TRBJ2-2|.|TRBV7-3
TGTGCCAGCAGCCCCCAGGGGATGAAAACCGGGGAGCTGTTTTTT
CASSPQGMKTGELFF